Sequencing of this T cell receptor (beta chain) was carried out in a study of T cells in Graves' hyperthyroidism and ophthalmopathy. RNA transcripts provided the source from which TCR beta CDR3 regions were amplified. During a first-round RT-PCR of the TCR CDR3, the HTBI primer set was used. TCRdb used MiXCR to reprocess the multiplex PCR reads, holding one entry per CDR3 protein. The repertoire holds 250,000 to 400,000 distinct CDR3 sequences, with roughly 13% as singletons. The CDR3 runs to 16 residues. Germline loops: CDR1 SGHNT, CDR2 YYREEE (reference sequence). V was cut by 4 bases and J by 5 bases, with 19 bases left in between.

This sequence joins TRBV5-4 and TRBJ2-1, with a possible D match to TRBD2 (6 bases). Sequenced: blood. The clonotype originates from a woman aged 40 to 50 with Graves' ophthalmopathy. CDR3 sequence: CASSPALLAINNEQFF. The CDR3 nucleotides read TGTGCCAGCAGCCCTGCGTTGCTAGCGATAAACAATGAGCAGTTCTTC.